Listed below are T cell receptor beta chains from one sample, sequenced in a study of molecular identifiers for immune sequencing clone quantification. TCRdb called the PCR reads again in MiXCR, with one record for every CDR3 protein. The sample includes about half a million distinct CDR3 sequences, 20% to 25% of them seen just once. The sequencing input was naive CD8+ T cells from blood, with Jurkat cell RNA spiked in. These receptors were taken from a human donor in good health. Some libraries in this study had Jurkat cell RNA spiked in. CDR3s include the opening cysteine and the closing phenylalanine or tryptophan. Each record gives: V gene, J gene, CDR3 protein.

TRBV20-1	TRBJ2-3	CSARDRGSGALQRYF
TRBV7-9	TRBJ2-1	CASSLVVQPYNEQFF
TRBV29-1	TRBJ2-5	CSVEEWARGGYQETQYF
TRBV12-3/TRBV12-4	TRBJ1-1	CASSLDTLNTEAFF
TRBV9	TRBJ2-7	CASSVGASSYEQYF
TRBV6-2/TRBV6-3	TRBJ2-1	CASSFGLGAYNEQFF
TRBV12-3/TRBV12-4	TRBJ1-3	CASSAPGQGFVSSGNTIYF
TRBV6-5	TRBJ2-7	CASRELAGGHYEQYF
TRBV9	TRBJ2-7	CASSAGTNPRYEQYF
TRBV12-2	TRBJ1-5	CASRLAVVGHRVEQPQHF
TRBV7-9	TRBJ2-7	CASSYNPGQGAGEQYF
TRBV12-3/TRBV12-4	TRBJ2-5	CASSLGWMSGGEGETQYF
TRBV12-3/TRBV12-4	TRBJ2-5	CASSLAGAVETQYF
TRBV10-1	TRBJ2-3	CASSRLAGGNTDTQYF
TRBV14	TRBJ2-7	CASSQDRGRYEQYF
TRBV7-7	TRBJ2-5	CASREKTQYF
TRBV2	TRBJ2-3	CASSEGAGTDTQYF
TRBV30	TRBJ2-7	CAWTDSSYEQYF
TRBV12-3/TRBV12-4	TRBJ2-5	CASSHAFQETQYF
TRBV4-1	TRBJ1-1	CASSQRTGPAAEAFF
TRBV20-1	TRBJ1-1	CSAGGGGAYTEAFF
TRBV20-1	TRBJ2-7	CSALEYEQYF
TRBV5-4	TRBJ1-4	CASSLTGFGTNEKLFF
TRBV6-6	TRBJ1-1	CACRGTSGTEAFF
TRBV6-2/TRBV6-3	TRBJ1-1	CASSYSLAEAFF
TRBV30	TRBJ2-6	CAWSVSVSGANVLTF
TRBV12-3/TRBV12-4	TRBJ2-3	CASTSQGKLDTQYF
TRBV4-1	TRBJ2-3	CASSQVGGVEDTQYF
TRBV7-8	TRBJ2-6	CASRFRDASSGANVLTF
TRBV12-3/TRBV12-4	TRBJ1-2	CASSRDGSYGYTF
TRBV3-2	TRBJ2-2	CASSQVRGFSNTGELFF
TRBV4-3	TRBJ1-3	CASSQDIGPGNTIYF
TRBV5-4	TRBJ1-1	CASSYGTSLHMNTEAFF
TRBV19	TRBJ2-7	CASSTYMAAGDEQYF
TRBV7-9	TRBJ2-7	CASSLVGAIDEQYF
TRBV27	TRBJ1-1	CASSLRQLNTEAFF
TRBV29-1	TRBJ2-4	CSVETSGGTFANIQYF
TRBV7-9	TRBJ2-7	CASSPEGDRYEQYF
TRBV7-9	TRBJ1-4	CASSFYSNEKLFF
TRBV7-9	TRBJ1-4	CASSPEGGPSEKLFF
TRBV5-5	TRBJ2-5	CASSLLLAGVETQYF
TRBV5-8	TRBJ1-2	CASSWDGNNYGYTF
TRBV30	TRBJ2-7	CAWSPSSYEQYF
TRBV4-3	TRBJ2-7	CASSPYRGGGYEQYF
TRBV11-2	TRBJ2-1	CASSFTPGTLYNEQFF
TRBV12-3/TRBV12-4	TRBJ2-2	CASSPEGGAGELFF
TRBV13	TRBJ2-3	CASSFLAGADTQYF
TRBV5-6	TRBJ2-3	CASSAGRITDTQYF
TRBV4-1	TRBJ2-3	CASSQDMGIDTQYF
TRBV4-2	TRBJ2-7	CASSQAREINEQYF
TRBV9	TRBJ2-7	CASSVAWDTTYEQYF
TRBV6-5	TRBJ1-1	CASSYTFSSTGITEAFF
TRBV29-1	TRBJ2-2	CSVEGRAGYGELFF
TRBV7-2	TRBJ2-7	CASSLTGPAYEQYF
TRBV12-3/TRBV12-4	TRBJ1-1	CASSFSTGSYTEAFF
TRBV6-6	TRBJ2-3	CASSYRSTDTQYF
TRBV3-1	TRBJ2-1	CASSPTFGTSERSYNEQFF